Listed below are T cell receptor beta chains from one sample, sequenced in a study of T cell responses to AZD1222 COVID-19 vaccine. The assay was immunoSEQ multiplex PCR, and TCRdb's table has in-frame clones only and misses some. The table records 70,000 to 100,000 clones, roughly nine tenths of them present only once. This material consisted of peripheral blood, taken 28 days after the second AZD1222 dose. The receptors shown here come from an adult who received the AZD1222 COVID-19 vaccine. CDR3s include the opening cysteine and the closing phenylalanine or tryptophan. A D gene is named only where the DNA matches it firmly. A clone size is listed for some rows: how often the clone was seen (once, few, many), or a class if it is expanded.

size	V	J	D	CDR3	DNA
NA	TRBV4-2	TRBJ1-2	NA	CASSQDIRGNGYTF	TGTGCCAGCAGCCAAGATATCAGGGGAAACGGCTACACCTTC
NA	TRBV2	TRBJ2-3	NA	CASSVRITTDTQYF	TGTGCCAGCAGTGTAAGAATAACCACAGATACGCAGTATTTT
NA	TRBV15	TRBJ2-1	NA	CATSRQGRNEQFF	TGTGCCACCAGCAGACAGGGGCGCAATGAGCAGTTCTTC
once	TRBV6-5	TRBJ1-2	TRBD1	CASIGTGGRGYTF	TGTGCCAGCATTGGGACAGGGGGCAGGGGCTACACCTTC
NA	TRBV19	TRBJ1-5	NA	CASSLTWISNQPQHF	TGTGCCAGTAGTCTAACGTGGATTAGCAATCAGCCCCAGCATTTT
NA	TRBV4-1	TRBJ1-1	TRBD1	CASSQPGQGKGNTEAFF	TGCGCCAGCAGCCAACCGGGACAGGGAAAGGGGAACACTGAAGCTTTCTTT
NA	TRBV7-9	TRBJ1-3	NA	CASPSPEGMRNTIYF	TGTGCCAGCCCCTCCCCGGAAGGGATGAGAAACACCATATATTTT
NA	TRBV24-1	TRBJ2-1	NA	CATSERTGNNEQFF	TGTGCCACCAGTGAGCGAACAGGGAACAATGAGCAGTTCTTC
NA	TRBV19	TRBJ2-1	TRBD1	CASSEQGAPTNEQFF	TGTGCCAGTAGTGAACAGGGGGCCCCTACTAATGAGCAGTTCTTC
few	TRBV18	TRBJ1-6	NA	CASSPPPGAGEALHF	TGTGCCAGCTCACCACCGCCGGGGGCGGGTGAAGCCCTCCACTTT
NA	TRBV2	TRBJ2-7	TRBD1	CASSEQGAGYEQYF	TGTGCCAGCAGTGAACAGGGGGCAGGCTACGAGCAGTACTTC
once	TRBV3-1/TRBV3-2	TRBJ1-4	TRBD1	CASSPLGQPNEKLFF	TGTGCCAGCAGCCCACTGGGACAGCCTAATGAAAAACTGTTTTTT
NA	TRBV5-1	TRBJ2-3	NA	CASSFGGAVDTQYF	TGCGCCAGCAGCTTTGGGGGGGCCGTAGATACGCAGTATTTT
NA	TRBV18	TRBJ2-5	NA	CASSPSPRDSVHDQYF	TGTGCCAGCTCACCCTCCCCCCGGGACTCCGTACATGACCAGTACTTC
NA	TRBV9	TRBJ2-4	NA	CASSVGSPGGAKNIQYF	TGTGCCAGCAGCGTAGGAAGTCCTGGGGGAGCCAAAAACATTCAGTACTTC
NA	TRBV5-1	TRBJ1-2	TRBD1	CASSLQTGGNGYTF	TGCGCCAGCAGCCTCCAGACAGGGGGCAATGGCTACACCTTC
NA	TRBV6-5	TRBJ1-1	NA	CASSYSGREAFF	TGTGCCAGCAGTTACTCGGGCCGTGAAGCTTTCTTT
NA	TRBV5-4	TRBJ2-1	NA	CASSMSPGDEQFF	TGTGCCAGCAGCATGTCCCCGGGGGATGAGCAGTTCTTC
NA	TRBV14	TRBJ2-1	NA	CASSPLRTLDNEQFF	TGTGCCAGCAGCCCCTTAAGGACTTTGGACAATGAGCAGTTCTTC
NA	TRBV6-5	TRBJ1-2	TRBD1	CASSPTPGQGYGYTF	TGTGCCAGCAGTCCGACTCCGGGACAGGGATATGGCTACACCTTC
NA	TRBV11-3	TRBJ1-3	NA	CASSLRQRQGNTIYF	TGTGCCAGCAGCCTGCGACAGAGACAAGGAAACACCATATATTTT
NA	TRBV5-1	TRBJ1-1	NA	CASSLTAGTEAFF	TGCGCCAGCAGCTTGACGGCGGGCACTGAAGCTTTCTTT